The TCR beta chain under discussion was sequenced for a study of shared clonotypes between healthy human individuals. The overall study: Each donor contributed plates that comprised three CD4 naive, three CD4 memory, two CD8 naive and one CD8 memory.

Method: immunoSEQ multiplex PCR; TCRdb's copy keeps in-frame clones and lacks some. The table lists some 680,000 clones, roughly 73% of them singletons, with roughly 1.9% in the top ten. This CDR3 is built from 12 residues. Germline CDR1 and CDR2: MNHEY and SMNVEV (reference sequence). V dropped 7 bases and J dropped 2 bases, with 9 bases sitting between them. This receptor was identified in a woman aged 30 to 39 in good health. Sequenced: memory CD4+ T cells sorted from blood. The subset: CD45RA-negative fraction. The chain links TRBV27 to TRBJ2-7; D ambiguous. The CDR3 DNA sequence: TGTGCCAGCACGAGTGCGACCTACGAGCAGTACTTC. Residues: CASTSATYEQYF.